One TCR beta chain is described in this entry. Antigen unknown. This entry comes from a study of T cell repertoires in cytomegalovirus infection. Turning to the study itself: Evidence of both CMV infection and a matching HLA type came from public TCR beta signatures. Broader study findings: The cumulative frequency of public TCR beta families identified carriers of CMV plus the relevant HLA. HLA-C-restricted TCR beta clonotypes specific for CMV led the ex vivo response.

V dropped 3 bases and J dropped 5 bases, with 13 bases sitting between them. CDR3 length: 15 residues. Germline-derived CDR1 and CDR2 are SGHVS and FNYEAQ. In TCRdb, the reads were re-called with MiXCR into one record per CDR3 protein. The repertoire includes 400,000 or so distinct CDR3 sequences, roughly a third of them detected once, and roughly 15% sits in the top ten. This sequence joins TRBV7-6 and TRBJ2-2, with a weak D call TRBD1 (5 bases). Material for sequencing was PBMCs. The TCR was taken from a human donor in good health (CMV status not recorded). Some clones in this sample may be carry-over from other donors' samples. The CDR3 sequence: CASSLGLPVTGELFF. Written as DNA, the CDR3 is TGTGCCAGCAGCTTGGGGCTCCCGGTTACCGGGGAGCTGTTTTTT.